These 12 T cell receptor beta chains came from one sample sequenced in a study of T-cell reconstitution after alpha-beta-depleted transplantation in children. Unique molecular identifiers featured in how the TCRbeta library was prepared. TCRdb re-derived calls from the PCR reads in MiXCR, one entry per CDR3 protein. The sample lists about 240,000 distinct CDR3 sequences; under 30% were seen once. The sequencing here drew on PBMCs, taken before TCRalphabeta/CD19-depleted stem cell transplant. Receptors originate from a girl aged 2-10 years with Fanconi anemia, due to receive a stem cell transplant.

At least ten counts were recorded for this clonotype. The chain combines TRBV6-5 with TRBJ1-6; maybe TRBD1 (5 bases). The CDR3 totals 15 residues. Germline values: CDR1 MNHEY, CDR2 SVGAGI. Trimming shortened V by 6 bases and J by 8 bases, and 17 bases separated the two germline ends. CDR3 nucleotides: TGTGCCAGCAGCCGCGTGGGCAGGGAGTATTCACCCCTCCACTTT. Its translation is CASSRVGREYSPLHF.

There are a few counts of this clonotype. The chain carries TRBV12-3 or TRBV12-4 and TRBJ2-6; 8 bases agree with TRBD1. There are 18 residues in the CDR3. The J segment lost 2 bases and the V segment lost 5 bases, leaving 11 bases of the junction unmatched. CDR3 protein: CASSPSGQAYTGANVLTF. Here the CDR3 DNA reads TGTGCCAGCAGTCCCTCGGGACAGGCGTACACTGGGGCCAACGTCCTGACTTTC.

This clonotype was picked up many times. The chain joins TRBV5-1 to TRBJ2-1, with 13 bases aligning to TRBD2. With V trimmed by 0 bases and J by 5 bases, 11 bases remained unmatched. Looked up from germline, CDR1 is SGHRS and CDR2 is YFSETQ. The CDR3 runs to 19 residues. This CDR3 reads CASSLAGDRGLAGHNEQFF. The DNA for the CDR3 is TGCGCCAGCAGCTTGGCGGGGGACAGGGGACTAGCGGGACACAATGAGCAGTTCTTC. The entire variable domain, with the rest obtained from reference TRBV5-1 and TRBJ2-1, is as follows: KAGVTQTPRYLIKTRGQQVTLSCSPISGHRSVSWYQQTPGQGLQFLFEYFSETQRNKGNFPGRFSGRQFSNSRSEMNVSTLELGDSALYLCASSLAGDRGLAGHNEQFFGPGTRLTVL.

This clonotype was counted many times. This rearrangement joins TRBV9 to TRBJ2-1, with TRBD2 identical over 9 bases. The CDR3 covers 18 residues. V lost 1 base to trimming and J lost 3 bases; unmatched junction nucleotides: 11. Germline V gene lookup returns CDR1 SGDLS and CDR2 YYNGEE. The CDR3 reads CASSVSREGLFRYNEQFF. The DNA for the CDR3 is TGTGCCAGCAGCGTATCGCGGGAGGGCCTTTTTCGCTACAATGAGCAGTTCTTC. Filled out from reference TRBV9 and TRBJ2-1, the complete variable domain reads DSGVTQTPKHLITATGQRVTLRCSPRSGDLSVYWYQQSLDQGLQFLIQYYNGEERAKGNILERFSAQQFPDLHSELNLSSLELGDSALYFCASSVSREGLFRYNEQFFGPGTRLTVL.

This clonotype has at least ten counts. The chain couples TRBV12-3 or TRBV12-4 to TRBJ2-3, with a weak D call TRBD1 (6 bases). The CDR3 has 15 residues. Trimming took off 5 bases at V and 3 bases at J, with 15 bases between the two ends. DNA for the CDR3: TGTGCCAGCAGTCGACCCCCAGGGGAGACAGATACGCAGTATTTT. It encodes CASSRPPGETDTQYF.

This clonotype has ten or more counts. CDR3: CSVVPGGMDTQYF. CDR3 bases: TGCAGCGTTGTCCCAGGGGGGATGGATACGCAGTATTTT. This chain joins TRBV29-1 and TRBJ2-3; tentatively, D is TRBD1 (7 bases). Germline V lookup: CDR1 SQVTM, CDR2 ANQGSEA. V was shortened by 4 bases and J by 6 bases, with 14 bases between the two germline ends. The CDR3 runs 13 residues.

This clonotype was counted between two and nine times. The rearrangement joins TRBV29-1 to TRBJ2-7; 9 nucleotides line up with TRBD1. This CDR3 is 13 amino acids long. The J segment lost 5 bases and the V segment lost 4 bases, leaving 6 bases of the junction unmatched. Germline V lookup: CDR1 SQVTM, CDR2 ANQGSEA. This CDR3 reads CSVGDRVGNEQYF. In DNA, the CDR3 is TGCAGCGTTGGGGACAGGGTTGGCAACGAGCAGTACTTC.

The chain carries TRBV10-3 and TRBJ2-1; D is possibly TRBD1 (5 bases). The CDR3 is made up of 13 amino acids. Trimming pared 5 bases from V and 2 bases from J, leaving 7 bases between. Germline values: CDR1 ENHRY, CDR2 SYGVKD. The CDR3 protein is CAISPDTYNEQFF. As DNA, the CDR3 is TGTGCCATCAGTCCGGACACCTACAATGAGCAGTTCTTC.

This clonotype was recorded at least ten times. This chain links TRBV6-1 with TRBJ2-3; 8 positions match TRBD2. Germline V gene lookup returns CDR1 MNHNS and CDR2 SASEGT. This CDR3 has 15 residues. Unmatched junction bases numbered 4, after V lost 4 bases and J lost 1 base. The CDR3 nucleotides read TGTGCCAGCAGTGGACTAGCGACCCGCACAGATACGCAGTATTTT. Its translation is CASSGLATRTDTQYF.

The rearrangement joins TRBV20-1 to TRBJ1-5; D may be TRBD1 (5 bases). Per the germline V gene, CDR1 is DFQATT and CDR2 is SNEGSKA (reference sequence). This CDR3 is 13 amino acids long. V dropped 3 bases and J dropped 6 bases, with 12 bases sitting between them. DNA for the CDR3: TGCAGTGCTAGGGGGGGTTACAGTCAGCCCCAGCATTTT. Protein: CSARGGYSQPQHF.

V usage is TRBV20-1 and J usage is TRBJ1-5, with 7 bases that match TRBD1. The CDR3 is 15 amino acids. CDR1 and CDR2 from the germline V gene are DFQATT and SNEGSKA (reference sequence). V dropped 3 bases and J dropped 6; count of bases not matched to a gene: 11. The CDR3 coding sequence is TGCAGTGCTAGTGCCAGGGGGAGGACAAGTCAGCCCCAGCATTTT. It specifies CSASARGRTSQPQHF.

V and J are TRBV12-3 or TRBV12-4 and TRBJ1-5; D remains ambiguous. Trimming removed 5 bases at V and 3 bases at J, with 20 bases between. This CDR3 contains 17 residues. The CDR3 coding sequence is TGTGCCAGCAGTAAAAATGCCGGGCCCCGTATCAATCAGCCCCAGCATTTT. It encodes CASSKNAGPRINQPQHF.